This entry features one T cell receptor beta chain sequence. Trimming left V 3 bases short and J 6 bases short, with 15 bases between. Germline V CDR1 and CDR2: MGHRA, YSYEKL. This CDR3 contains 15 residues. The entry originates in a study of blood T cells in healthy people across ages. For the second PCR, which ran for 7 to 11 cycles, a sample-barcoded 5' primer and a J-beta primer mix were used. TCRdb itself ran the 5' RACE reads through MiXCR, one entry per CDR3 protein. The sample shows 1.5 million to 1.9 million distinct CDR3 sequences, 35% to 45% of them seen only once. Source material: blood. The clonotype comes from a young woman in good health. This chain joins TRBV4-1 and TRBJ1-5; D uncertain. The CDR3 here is CASSQTPPGSQPQHF. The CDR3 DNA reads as TGCGCCAGCAGCCAGACCCCTCCGGGCAGTCAGCCCCAGCATTTT.